Detailed here is one TCR beta chain. The antigen it recognizes is unknown. Per-base qualities were not stored, and no clone one base away is much larger. Participants in the prospective study were aged 18 to 89 years, lived in 24 United States geographic areas, and enrolled through a virtual design. In the prospective study, cohorts were assigned on the basis of participant-reported clinical history obtained from a screening survey and a study questionnaire. A participant counted as exposed if, within 2 weeks of entering the study, that participant had been in contact with someone who had a PCR-confirmed or clinician-diagnosed COVID-19 case. Each participant in the prospective study had whole blood, serum and a nasopharyngeal or oropharyngeal swab collected by mobile phlebotomists. Prospective study participants could optionally give additional blood draws and questionnaires over a roughly two-month period. Prospective study blood samples were shipped either frozen or at room temperature before DNA extraction.

These data are taken from a study of blood T cell repertoires in COVID-19 (dated by TCRdb to the early 2020s). In terms of the full investigation: The collaborator samples originated in the United States, Italy and Spain and spanned the acute and convalescent phases of COVID-19. The material from the prospective study consisted of cDNA or gDNA derived from T cells, B-cell-depleted T cells, or PBMCs. Subjects who had been exposed to COVID-19, were actively infected with it, or had recovered from it provided the deeply sampled blood TCRbeta repertoires that made up the dataset. The repertoires were released in a freely available public database intended as a resource for research on the immune response to SARS-CoV-2. Samples were obtained from the ongoing ImmuneRACE study (first 160 participants) and from over a thousand subjects provided by 6 global collaborators. A de-identified subject ID, COVID-19 status, age in years and sex were almost always included in the sample metadata. Where available, HLA class I and class II types were obtained from metadata supplied by the sample provider rather than from assay-based typing. Paper-wide results and their limitations: The quantity of clinical and demographic metadata differed by source and by participant and was supplied without curation.

The immunoSEQ Assay, a bias-controlled multiplex PCR, was used to amplify TCRbeta CDR3 regions from genomic DNA. On the authors' methods: Within the assay, amplification of reference gene primers was used to estimate how many nucleated cells each sample contained. Sequence reads were collapsed and filtered to measure the absolute abundance of every unique TCRbeta CDR3 rearrangement. For each sample, productive Simpson clonality was calculated as the square root of Simpson's diversity index over productive rearrangements. TCRdb provides this immuneACCESS table in a form limited to in-frame rearrangements. Some clones are lacking; in checked studies, under half of them reflect an unresolved V gene, and why the rest are absent is not known. Clone size and V and J calls were adopted from that table, with D and trimming inferred from the DNA. Here the sample has around 270,000 clones; approximately 88% occur a single time. The leading ten clones occupy 2.5% to 3.5% of the sample.

The sample comprised PBMCs or T cells enriched from blood (not recorded which). The TCR originated in a woman aged 40 to 50 who had been exposed to COVID-19.

The sequenced DNA is TGTGCCAGCAGGACAGGGGGCTCCTACGAGCAGTACTTC. Its protein is CASRTGGSYEQYF. The rearrangement joined TRBV14 to TRBJ2-7, with 9 junctional bases fitting TRBD1. The CDR3 starts with the cysteine, ends with the phenylalanine, and has 13 residues. Here the CDR3 DNA is all that survives: 39 bases in frame from base 1. Here V drops 6 bases and J drops 0 bases, and the junction holds 0 bases not matched to any gene. In the germline V gene, CDR1 corresponds to SGHDN and CDR2 to FVKESK.